A single sample gave rise to the 26 T cell receptor beta chains below, sequenced in a study of blood T cell repertoires in COVID-19. Only in-frame clones appear in the TCRdb table, and some are missing; sequencing was by immunoSEQ multiplex PCR. This sample has some 130,000 clones, with about 88% found just once. Sequenced material: peripheral blood. Every receptor here comes from a man in his sixties with COVID-19, enrolled during active disease.

The gene calls are TRBV6-6 and TRBJ1-2; TRBD1 is a possible D gene (5 bases). Germline lookup yields CDR1 MNHNY and CDR2 SVGAGI (reference sequence). The CDR3 is 13 residues long. V dropped 8 bases and J dropped 2 bases, with 12 bases sitting between them. The chain's CDR3 is CASGRSGNYGYTF. The CDR3 nucleotides read TGTGCCAGCGGCCGTTCAGGGAACTATGGCTACACCTTC.

With regard to this clone: This CDR3 is also generated by other DNA sequences in the sample. The chain couples TRBV12-3 or TRBV12-4 to TRBJ2-1, with unresolved D. CDR3 length: 12 amino acids. Trimming stripped 2 bases from V and 7 bases from J, with 6 bases between. The CDR3 nucleotides are TGTGCCAGCAGTTTATCTCGGAATGAGCAGTTCTTC. It encodes CASSLSRNEQFF.

J is TRBJ2-7 and V is TRBV19; D call uncertain. Trimming shortened V by 5 bases and J by 3 bases, and 14 bases separated the two germline ends. Germline V CDR1 and CDR2: LNHDA, SQIVND (reference sequence). This CDR3 has 14 residues. CDR3 bases: TGTGCCAGTAGTCCTTCTTCACCGGGCTACGAGCAGTACTTC. Protein: CASSPSSPGYEQYF.

This clone appeared a few times. The rearrangement uses TRBV7-2 and TRBJ2-7, with 8 positions matching TRBD1. Trimming removed 1 base from V and 11 bases from J; junction bases left unmatched: 13. Germline V gene lookup returns CDR1 SGHTA and CDR2 FQGNSA. The CDR3 contains 15 residues. The CDR3 nucleotides are TGTGCCAGCAGCTTAGACCCCTTCTCCCAGGGACAGGAGTACTTC. It is translated as CASSLDPFSQGQEYF. The variable domain in full, completed from reference TRBV7-2 and TRBJ2-7, reads GAGVSQSPSNKVTEKGKDVELRCDPISGHTALYWYRQSLGQGLEFLIYFQGNSAPDKSGLPSDRFSAERTGGSVSTLTIQRTQQEDSAVYLCASSLDPFSQGQEYFGPGTRLTVT.

The V gene is TRBV14, the J gene TRBJ2-5, with D possibly matching TRBD1 (5 bases). The germline V gene has CDR1 SGHDN and CDR2 FVKESK. The ends were cut back, 3 bases at V and 5 bases at J, with 7 bases in the middle. The CDR3 runs 12 residues. CDR3 sequence: CASSHRQETQYF. DNA for the CDR3: TGTGCCAGCAGCCACCGACAGGAGACCCAGTACTTC.

The chain joins TRBV9 to TRBJ1-2; D not resolved. Trimming cost V 5 bases and J 1 base, with 15 bases left between them. Germline-derived CDR1 and CDR2 are SGDLS and YYNGEE. The CDR3 runs 15 residues. The CDR3: CASSAGNQSNYGYTF. The CDR3 DNA is TGTGCCAGCAGTGCCGGGAACCAAAGTAACTATGGCTACACCTTC.

The chain uses TRBV5-1 and TRBJ2-7; 8 bases fit TRBD2. This CDR3 region has 13 residues. The germline V gene encodes CDR1 SGHRS and CDR2 YFSETQ. After removal of 0 bases from V and 11 bases from J, the junction contained 7 bases not matched to a gene. This CDR3 is CASSLEAGVIKYF. CDR3 coding DNA: TGCGCCAGCAGCTTGGAAGCGGGAGTAATAAAGTACTTC. The complete variable domain, with remaining parts taken from reference TRBV5-1 and TRBJ2-7, reads KAGVTQTPRYLIKTRGQQVTLSCSPISGHRSVSWYQQTPGQGLQFLFEYFSETQRNKGNFPGRFSGRQFSNSRSEMNVSTLELGDSALYLCASSLEAGVIKYFGPGTRLTVT.

This clone was counted a single time. This rearrangement joins TRBV6-6 to TRBJ1-5; 9 nucleotides line up with TRBD1. The CDR3 runs 14 residues. Germline CDR1 and CDR2: MNHNY and SVGAGI (reference sequence). The J segment lost 5 bases and the V segment lost 6 bases, leaving 5 bases of the junction unmatched. The CDR3, as DNA: TGTGCCAGCAGACGACAGGGGGAGGATCAGCCCCAGCATTTT. Amino acids: CASRRQGEDQPQHF.

V and J are TRBV7-3 and TRBJ2-2; D is uncertain. From germline, CDR1 is SGHTA and CDR2 FQGTGA. CDR3 length equals 14 residues. Trimming took off 5 bases at V and 6 bases at J, with 13 bases between the two ends. The chain's CDR3 is CASSVPTRAGELFF. The CDR3 DNA is TGTGCCAGCAGCGTTCCGACCCGGGCCGGGGAGCTGTTTTTT.

V is TRBV10-3 and J is TRBJ2-2; TRBD2 agrees at 8 bases. CDR3 length: 15 amino acids. V was clipped by 3 bases and J by 6 bases; unmatched bases: 6. Germline CDR1 and CDR2: ENHRY and SYGVKD. CDR3 loop: CAISESGLEAGELFF. The CDR3, as DNA: TGTGCCATCAGTGAATCGGGACTAGAGGCCGGGGAGCTGTTTTTT.

The V and J genes are TRBV5-6 and TRBJ2-3; 8 bases agree with TRBD1. The V and J ends lost 0 bases and 4 bases, in that order; junction bases with no gene match: 1. The CDR3 is 14 amino acids. The germline CDR1 and CDR2 sequences are SGHDT and YYEEEE. CDR3 sequence: CASSLDRGADTQYF. The CDR3 bases are TGTGCCAGCAGCTTGGACAGGGGGGCAGATACGCAGTATTTT.

V and J are TRBV11-2 and TRBJ2-3, with TRBD1 as a possible D gene (5 bases). Per the germline V gene, CDR1 is SGHAT and CDR2 is FQNNGV. Trimming took 1 base from V and 3 from J, leaving 14 bases between them. The CDR3 covers 16 residues. CDR3: CASSLVSGSRTDTQYF. Here the CDR3 DNA reads TGTGCCAGCAGCTTAGTTTCAGGGTCTCGGACAGATACGCAGTATTTT.

The rearrangement joins TRBV5-5 to TRBJ1-4; 8 nucleotides align to TRBD1. Germline-derived CDR1 and CDR2 are SGHKS and YYEKEE (reference sequence). The V and J ends lost 3 bases and 3 bases, in that order; junction bases with no gene match: 7. The CDR3 is 16 residues long. The CDR3: CASSSGGAAANEKLFF. DNA of the CDR3: TGTGCCAGCAGCTCAGGGGGCGCGGCGGCTAATGAAAAACTGTTTTTT.

This chain connects TRBV30 to TRBJ2-7, with 9 bases lining up with TRBD1. The J segment lost 2 bases and the V segment lost 5 bases, leaving 4 bases of the junction unmatched. This CDR3 comprises 13 residues. Germline lookup yields CDR1 GTSNPN and CDR2 SVGIG (reference sequence). CDR3 amino acids: CAWGTGPTYEQYF. CDR3 DNA sequence: TGTGCCTGGGGGACAGGGCCTACCTACGAGCAGTACTTC.

The chain recombines TRBV29-1 with TRBJ1-2, with 9 bases matching TRBD1. This CDR3 has 14 amino acids. Germline-derived CDR1 and CDR2 are SQVTM and ANQGSEA. The V gene end was trimmed by 3 bases and the J gene end by 1 base; junction bases not matched to a gene: 3. The CDR3 sequence is CSVEVGQGNYGYTF. The CDR3 DNA is TGCAGCGTTGAGGTGGGACAGGGTAACTATGGCTACACCTTC.

The chain combines TRBV6-5 with TRBJ1-4; D may be TRBD1 (5 bases). This CDR3 has 15 amino acids. Germline CDR1 MNHEY, CDR2 SVGAGI. Trimming pared 5 bases from V and 5 bases from J, leaving 15 bases between. DNA of the CDR3: TGTGCCAGCAGTCCGGGGGTTCAGGGCAATGAAAAACTGTTTTTT. Protein: CASSPGVQGNEKLFF.

This chain uses TRBV30 with TRBJ1-5; D is uncertain. Trimming shortened V by 0 bases and J by 5 bases, and 8 bases separated the two germline ends. This CDR3 is 13 amino acids long. Germline V gives CDR1 GTSNPN, CDR2 SVGIG (reference sequence). The DNA of the CDR3 is TGTGCCTGGAGTGTACGGTTCGATCAGCCCCAGCATTTT. Protein product: CAWSVRFDQPQHF.

On this clone itself: This sample includes further DNA sequences coding for the same CDR3. J is TRBJ2-5 and V is TRBV11-3; possibly TRBD2 for D (5 bases). Germline loops: CDR1 SGHNT, CDR2 YENEEA. This CDR3 region has 13 residues. V was cut by 5 bases and J by 5 bases, with 12 bases left in between. The chain's CDR3 is CASSLSGLETQYF. The CDR3 nucleotides read TGTGCCAGCAGCCTGTCGGGGTTGGAGACCCAGTACTTC. Full variable domain (outside the CDR3, taken from reference TRBV11-3 and TRBJ2-5): EAGVVQSPRYKIIEKKQPVAFWCNPISGHNTLYWYLQNLGQGPELLIRYENEEAVDDSQLPKDRFSAERLKGVDSTLKIQPAELGDSAVYLCASSLSGLETQYFGPGTRLLVL.

This chain links TRBV6-5 with TRBJ1-2; a weak D match, TRBD1 (5 bases). Germline CDR1 and CDR2: MNHEY and SVGAGI. CDR3 length: 14 residues. Trimming stripped 10 bases from V and 3 bases from J, with 18 bases between. The CDR3 protein is CAIISPGLDYGYTF. For the CDR3, the DNA is TGTGCCATCATATCTCCAGGGTTAGACTATGGCTACACCTTC.

The chain joins TRBV30 to TRBJ2-7; D gene uncertain. The CDR3 sequence is 11 residues long. Germline V gives CDR1 GTSNPN, CDR2 SVGIG (reference sequence). Trimming pared 2 bases from V and 6 bases from J, leaving 8 bases between. The CDR3 is CAWSNLGEQYF. The CDR3, as DNA: TGTGCCTGGAGTAACCTCGGCGAGCAGTACTTC.

J is TRBJ2-1 and V is TRBV6-5; 7 bases agree with TRBD1. J gave up 1 base and V 8 bases, and 5 bases lay outside the gene matches. This CDR3 region has 14 residues. The V gene's germline CDR1 is MNHEY and CDR2 SVGAGI. The DNA of the CDR3 is TGTGCCAGCGCCCTGGACAGGTCCTACAATGAGCAGTTCTTC. This sequence encodes CASALDRSYNEQFF.

The J gene is TRBJ2-1, the V gene TRBV24-1, with 9 bases fitting TRBD2. Germline V CDR1 and CDR2: KGHDR, SFDVKD. Trimming cost V 9 bases and J 2 bases; bases outside gene matches: 1. The CDR3 loop spans 13 amino acids. This CDR3 is CATGGRAYNEQFF. In DNA form, the CDR3 reads TGTGCCACCGGCGGGAGGGCCTACAATGAGCAGTTCTTC.

The chain recombines TRBV10-3 with TRBJ2-3; 11 nucleotides agree with TRBD2. This CDR3 region has 15 residues. The V gene's germline CDR1 is ENHRY and CDR2 SYGVKD. The ends lost 4 bases at V and 4 bases at J; junction bases unmatched: 4. CDR3 DNA: TGTGCCATCAGTGGTACTAGCGGGAGTCCAGATACGCAGTATTTT. Protein: CAISGTSGSPDTQYF.

The rearrangement joins TRBV5-4 to TRBJ2-2; TRBD1 might be the D (6 bases). The CDR3 runs 16 residues. CDR1 SGHNT and CDR2 YYREEE come from the germline V gene (reference sequence). Trimming removed 0 bases at V and 3 bases at J, with 12 bases between. CDR3 nucleotide sequence: TGTGCCAGCAGCTTGGCTGGGGGCTCGGACACCGGGGAGCTGTTTTTT. It yields the protein CASSLAGGSDTGELFF. The complete variable domain, with remaining parts taken from reference TRBV5-4 and TRBJ2-2, reads ETGVTQSPTHLIKTRGQQVTLRCSSQSGHNTVSWYQQALGQGPQFIFQYYREEENGRGNFPPRFSGLQFPNYSSELNVNALELDDSALYLCASSLAGGSDTGELFFGEGSRLTVL.

The rearrangement uses TRBV6-2 or TRBV6-3 and TRBJ1-1; D gene ambiguous. Germline CDR1 reads MNHEY; CDR2 reads SVGEGT. The CDR3 runs 11 residues. V lost 1 base and J lost 6, with 3 bases in between. CDR3 sequence: CASSYLSEAFF. CDR3 DNA: TGTGCCAGCAGTTACTTATCTGAAGCTTTCTTT.

The chain employs TRBV7-8 and TRBJ2-1; D possibly corresponds to TRBD2 (6 bases). Trimming removed 5 bases at V and 4 bases at J, with 9 bases between. The CDR3 runs to 13 residues. The germline V gene encodes CDR1 SGHVS and CDR2 FQNEAQ. The CDR3 region is CASSLGLYNEQFF. The CDR3 nucleotides are TGTGCCAGCAGCCTGGGACTTTACAATGAGCAGTTCTTC.